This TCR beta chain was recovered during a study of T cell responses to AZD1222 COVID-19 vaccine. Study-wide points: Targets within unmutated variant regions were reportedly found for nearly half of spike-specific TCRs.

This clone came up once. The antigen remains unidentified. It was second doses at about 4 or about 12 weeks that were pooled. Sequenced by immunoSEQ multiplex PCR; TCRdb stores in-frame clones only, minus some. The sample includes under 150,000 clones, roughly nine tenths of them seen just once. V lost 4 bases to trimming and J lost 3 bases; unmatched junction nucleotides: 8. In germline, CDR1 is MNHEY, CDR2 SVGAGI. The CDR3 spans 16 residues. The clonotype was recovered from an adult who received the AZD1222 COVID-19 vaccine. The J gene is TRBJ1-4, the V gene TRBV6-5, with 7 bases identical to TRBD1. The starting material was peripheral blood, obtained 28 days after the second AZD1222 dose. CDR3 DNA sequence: TGTGCCAGCAGTTCGCTCCCCGGGACAGCTAATGAAAAACTGTTTTTT. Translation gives CASSSLPGTANEKLFF.